The 30 T cell receptor beta chains below were found in one sample sequenced in a study of response to subunit inactivated influenza vaccine. One entry per CDR3 protein results from TCRdb running MiXCR on the RT-PCR reads. This sample has over 450,000 distinct CDR3 sequences; 10% to 15% occur once, and the top ten carry around 14%. This specimen consisted of PBMCs from blood, obtained 35 to 45 days after vaccination. The source is a man between 50 and 59 years old who received an inactivated influenza vaccine.

This chain links TRBV20-1 with TRBJ2-5; tentative D call: TRBD2 (5 bases). Deletions cut 2 bases from V and 2 bases from J, with 15 bases between. This CDR3 is 15 amino acids long. Looked up from germline, CDR1 is DFQATT and CDR2 is SNEGSKA (reference sequence). Here the CDR3 reads CSARSSRGWQETQYF. The DNA for the CDR3 is TGCAGTGCTAGATCAAGCAGAGGGTGGCAAGAGACCCAGTACTTC.

The chain recombines TRBV10-3 with TRBJ2-3, with D possibly matching TRBD2 (6 bases). The CDR3 is 14 residues long. The germline gives CDR1 ENHRY, CDR2 SYGVKD. The germline V and J ends were trimmed by 4 bases and 5 bases, with 13 bases remaining between them. In DNA, the CDR3 is TGTGCCATCAGTGCCCTAGCGTATAGAGATACGCAGTATTTT. Protein product: CAISALAYRDTQYF.

The gene calls are TRBV6-1 and TRBJ1-2; D possibly corresponds to TRBD1 (5 bases). This CDR3 is built from 13 residues. Trimming took off 5 bases at V and 4 bases at J, with 11 bases between the two ends. Germline V lookup: CDR1 MNHNS, CDR2 SASEGT. CDR3: CASSRQPRYGYTF. CDR3 nucleotide sequence: TGTGCCAGCAGTAGACAGCCTCGCTATGGCTACACCTTC.

This clonotype was found once. J is TRBJ2-1 and V is TRBV4-1, with 7 bases matching TRBD2. The CDR3 length is 15 residues. The junction had 2 bases not matched to a gene; V was cut back by 3 bases and J by 0 bases. Germline V lookup: CDR1 MGHRA, CDR2 YSYEKL. The CDR3 loop is CASSQLAVSYNEQFF. The CDR3 bases are TGCGCCAGCAGCCAGCTAGCGGTCTCCTACAATGAGCAGTTCTTC.

This clonotype has just one count. The chain employs TRBV11-2 and TRBJ2-7, with D tentatively TRBD1 (5 bases). Germline V CDR1 and CDR2: SGHAT, FQNNGV. Deletions cut 1 base from V and 10 bases from J, with 17 bases between. There are 14 residues in the CDR3. The CDR3, as DNA: TGTGCCAGCAGCTTAGGGGGCCTCCTGGGCGAACAGTACTTC. This codes for CASSLGGLLGEQYF.

This clonotype was counted at least ten times. The rearrangement uses TRBV20-1 and TRBJ2-1; D may be TRBD2 (6 bases). The germline V gene encodes CDR1 DFQATT and CDR2 SNEGSKA (reference sequence). Trimming pared 0 bases from V and 4 bases from J, leaving 10 bases between. CDR3 length equals 14 residues. This chain's CDR3 is CSARDKAGYNEQFF. The CDR3 DNA reads as TGCAGTGCTAGAGATAAAGCGGGTTACAATGAGCAGTTCTTC.

The chain combines TRBV10-3 with TRBJ2-3; TRBD1 agrees at 7 bases. V gave up 6 bases and J gave up 1 base; unmatched junction bases: 7. Germline loops: CDR1 ENHRY, CDR2 SYGVKD. CDR3 length equals 15 residues. CDR3 bases: TGTGCCATCAGCCCGACAGGGTCTGGCACAGATACGCAGTATTTT. Encoded protein: CAISPTGSGTDTQYF.

This clonotype was recorded a few times. The chain employs TRBV6-1 and TRBJ2-2; TRBD1 aligns across 7 bases. V gave up 3 bases and J gave up 4 bases; unmatched junction bases: 5. Germline CDR1 is MNHNS and CDR2 is SASEGT. The CDR3 is 15 residues long. CDR3 nucleotide sequence: TGTGCCAGCAGTGACACAGGGGCCGGCACCGGGGAGCTGTTTTTT. Translation: CASSDTGAGTGELFF.

This clonotype was counted a few times. This chain links TRBV10-3 with TRBJ2-7; 7 positions agree with TRBD1. Germline CDR1 ENHRY, CDR2 SYGVKD. With 8 bases clipped from V and 4 bases from J, the junction kept 8 bases outside the gene matches. The CDR3 runs 13 residues. The CDR3 DNA reads as TGTGCCATCTCGGTCCAGGGGGTGTACGAGCAGTACTTC. It encodes CAISVQGVYEQYF.

This chain uses TRBV30 with TRBJ2-7, with D tentatively TRBD2 (5 bases). V was trimmed by 4 bases and J by 2 bases, leaving 15 bases between them. The CDR3 loop spans 14 amino acids. CDR1 and CDR2 (germline): GTSNPN, SVGIG (reference sequence). The CDR3 sequence is CAWTAVPRTYEQYF. CDR3 in DNA: TGTGCCTGGACAGCGGTACCGAGGACCTACGAGCAGTACTTC. Using reference TRBV30 and TRBJ2-7 for the parts outside the CDR3, the full variable domain is SQTIHQWPATLVQPVGSPLSLECTVEGTSNPNLYWYRQAAGRGLQLLFYSVGIGQISSEVPQNLSASRPQDRQFILSSKKLLLSDSGFYLCAWTAVPRTYEQYFGPGTRLTVT.

This chain links TRBV2 with TRBJ1-2; no clear D. V shed 6 bases and J shed 4 bases, with 9 bases lying between them. Per the germline V gene, CDR1 is SNHLY and CDR2 is FYNNEI. CDR3 length: 12 residues. CDR3: CASSRSPYGYTF. CDR3 in DNA: TGTGCCAGCAGCCGCTCTCCCTATGGCTACACCTTC. The full variable domain, in which reference TRBV2 and TRBJ1-2 provide the parts outside the CDR3, is EPEVTQTPSHQVTQMGQEVILRCVPISNHLYFYWYRQILGQKVEFLVSFYNNEISEKSEIFDDQFSVERPDGSNFTLKIRSTKLEDSAMYFCASSRSPYGYTFGSGTRLTVV.

This clonotype was seen only a few times. V and J are TRBV20-1 and TRBJ2-1; D not resolved. Trimming took 0 bases from V and 3 from J, leaving 15 bases between them. In germline, CDR1 is DFQATT, CDR2 SNEGSKA (reference sequence). The CDR3 runs to 16 residues. DNA of the CDR3: TGCAGTGCTAGAGATCTTGGGGAAAATAGCTACAATGAGCAGTTCTTC. Translated, it gives CSARDLGENSYNEQFF.

This clonotype has just a few counts. V is TRBV6-5 and J is TRBJ1-1; D uncertain. CDR3 size: 17 residues. Trimming took off 0 bases at V and 0 bases at J, with 14 bases between the two ends. From germline, CDR1 is MNHEY and CDR2 SVGAGI. The chain's CDR3 is CASSYSRIRKLNTEAFF. In DNA, the CDR3 is TGTGCCAGCAGTTACTCAAGGATACGTAAGCTGAACACTGAAGCTTTCTTT.

This chain joins TRBV7-2 and TRBJ1-5; D perhaps matches TRBD1 (5 bases). The CDR3 loop spans 14 amino acids. Trimming took 3 bases from V and 5 from J, leaving 11 bases between them. Germline V gene lookup returns CDR1 SGHTA and CDR2 FQGNSA. The CDR3 is CASSFYQGDQPQHF. For the CDR3, the DNA is TGTGCCAGCAGCTTCTACCAGGGAGATCAGCCCCAGCATTTT.

The V gene is TRBV12-3 or TRBV12-4, the J gene TRBJ1-5, with D perhaps matching TRBD1 (6 bases). The CDR3 covers 16 residues. The V end was cut by 4 bases, the J end by 1 base, with 14 bases between. The CDR3 sequence: CASSWISGTSNQPQHF. The CDR3 bases are TGTGCCAGCAGTTGGATTTCAGGGACAAGCAATCAGCCCCAGCATTTT.

CDR3 in amino acids: CASSSVLGASNDEQYF. CDR3 DNA sequence: TGTGCCAGTAGTAGCGTCTTAGGGGCTAGCAACGACGAGCAGTACTTC. V usage is TRBV19 and J usage is TRBJ2-7, with D tentatively TRBD1 or TRBD2 (5 bases each). CDR1 and CDR2 (germline): LNHDA, SQIVND (reference sequence). The CDR3 is 16 amino acids. Trimming left V 4 bases short and J 5 bases short, with 21 bases between.

A few counts support this clonotype. The gene calls are TRBV11-2 and TRBJ2-6; a possible D gene is TRBD2 (5 bases). This CDR3 is built from 18 residues. V was shortened by 5 bases and J by 4 bases, with 21 bases between the two germline ends. CDR1 and CDR2 from the germline V gene are SGHAT and FQNNGV. The CDR3 here is CASSPRGISVSGANVLTF. The CDR3 DNA reads as TGTGCCAGCAGCCCCCGGGGTATTTCAGTCTCGGGGGCCAACGTCCTGACTTTC.

This clonotype appeared a few times. The V call is TRBV18, the J call TRBJ2-5; 8 bases align to TRBD1. V was clipped by 1 base and J by 5 bases; unmatched bases: 6. In germline, CDR1 is KGHSH, CDR2 LQKENI. CDR3 length equals 15 residues. The DNA of the CDR3 is TGTGCCAGCTCACCACGCCAGGGGGCAGAGGAGACCCAGTACTTC. Encoded protein: CASSPRQGAEETQYF.

This clonotype has more than one count but fewer than ten. The rearrangement joins TRBV20-1 to TRBJ1-5; TRBD1 matches 9 bases. V lost 4 bases, J lost 6 bases, and 7 bases stayed unmatched. Germline loops: CDR1 DFQATT, CDR2 SNEGSKA (reference sequence). CDR3 length: 14 residues. The CDR3 nucleotides are TGCAGTGCTAAACGACAGGGGGGGGCTCAGCCCCAGCATTTT. Its protein is CSAKRQGGAQPQHF.

This clonotype was counted only a few times. V is TRBV9 and J is TRBJ2-7, with 11 positions matching TRBD2. From germline, CDR1 is SGDLS and CDR2 YYNGEE. This CDR3 is built from 15 residues. Trimming at V came to 4 bases and at J to 5 bases, leaving 8 bases not matched to a gene. Written as DNA, the CDR3 is TGTGCCAGCAGCCCCCATAGCGGGAGGGCCCACGAGCAGTACTTC. As protein: CASSPHSGRAHEQYF.

This clonotype was found a few times. The chain has TRBV20-1 and TRBJ2-7; TRBD2 aligns across 10 bases. Germline assignment: CDR1 DFQATT and CDR2 SNEGSKA (reference sequence). Trimming cost V 6 bases and J 3 bases; bases outside gene matches: 8. There are 14 residues in the CDR3. The CDR3 protein is CSANLAGAYYEQYF. DNA for the CDR3: TGCAGTGCAAATCTAGCGGGGGCCTACTACGAGCAGTACTTC.

This clonotype turned up a few times. The chain uses TRBV5-6 and TRBJ2-1, with D perhaps matching TRBD1 or TRBD2 (5 bases each). The CDR3 extends over 15 amino acids. Germline-derived CDR1 and CDR2 are SGHDT and YYEEEE. Trimming cost V 0 bases and J 2 bases, with 9 bases left between them. This chain's CDR3 is CASSLAPGPYNEQFF. As DNA, the CDR3 is TGTGCCAGCAGCTTGGCGCCGGGGCCCTACAATGAGCAGTTCTTC.

This clonotype was counted between two and nine times. The gene calls are TRBV9 and TRBJ2-3; the D is unclear. Germline CDR1 is SGDLS and CDR2 is YYNGEE. The CDR3 extends over 15 amino acids. The ends were cut back, 3 bases at V and 9 bases at J, with 20 bases in the middle. As DNA, the CDR3 is TGTGCCAGCAGCGGACCGCGGTCAGCCCTTAGCACGCAGTATTTT. This encodes CASSGPRSALSTQYF.

This clonotype has just a few counts. J is TRBJ1-2 and V is TRBV30, with a tentative D call TRBD1 (5 bases). V was clipped by 7 bases and J by 0 bases, with 18 bases between them. The CDR3 has 15 amino acids. Germline V lookup: CDR1 GTSNPN, CDR2 SVGIG (reference sequence). CDR3 in DNA: TGTGCCTCGCACCGTCCGGGGGGAGCTAACTATGGCTACACCTTC. As protein: CASHRPGGANYGYTF.

This clonotype appeared many times. The chain has TRBV6-2 or TRBV6-3 and TRBJ2-7; 8 bases match TRBD2. Trimming took 9 bases from V and 7 from J; bases not matched to a gene: 14. CDR3 size: 14 residues. Germline V lookup: CDR1 MNHEY, CDR2 SVGEGT. The CDR3 spells CASFLSGGPKEQYF. CDR3 nucleotide sequence: TGTGCCAGTTTTTTGTCGGGGGGGCCGAAGGAGCAGTACTTC.

The sample holds a few counts of this clonotype. V gene TRBV7-9 combines with J gene TRBJ2-7, with 8 bases aligning to TRBD2. Germline V gene lookup returns CDR1 SEHNR and CDR2 FQNEAQ (reference sequence). The CDR3 is 15 amino acids. Trimming cost V 1 base and J 3 bases; bases outside gene matches: 5. This chain's CDR3 is CASSLDTGGDYEQYF. In DNA, the CDR3 is TGTGCCAGCAGCTTAGATACGGGGGGGGACTACGAGCAGTACTTC.

The chain has TRBV25-1 and TRBJ1-1; 8 bases are a match to TRBD1. With V trimmed by 3 bases and J by 3 bases, 3 bases remained unmatched. Germline V gene data show CDR1 as MGHDK and CDR2 as SYGVNS. This CDR3 region has 14 residues. This CDR3 is CASSETGVYTEAFF. The CDR3 DNA is TGTGCCAGCAGTGAGACAGGGGTTTACACTGAAGCTTTCTTT.

This clonotype showed up just a few times. The chain employs TRBV20-1 and TRBJ1-6; the match to TRBD1 covers 7 bases. J gave up 8 bases and V 1 base, and 8 bases lay outside the gene matches. Germline CDR1 DFQATT, CDR2 SNEGSKA (reference sequence). CDR3 size: 15 residues. The DNA for the CDR3 is TGCAGTGCTAGAGTTTGGGGACAGCTTTATTCACCCCTCCACTTT. Its protein is CSARVWGQLYSPLHF.

This chain links TRBV7-2 with TRBJ1-5, with unresolved D. V lost 0 bases and J 6 bases, leaving 9 bases between the germline ends. This CDR3 is built from 14 residues. Germline V gives CDR1 SGHTA, CDR2 FQGNSA. The CDR3 loop reads CASSLAVEIQPQHF. The CDR3, as DNA: TGTGCCAGCAGCTTAGCGGTCGAAATTCAGCCCCAGCATTTT.

This clonotype was counted many times. V gene TRBV11-1 combines with J gene TRBJ2-1, with TRBD2 matching over 11 bases. Germline V CDR1 and CDR2: SGHAT, FQDESV (reference sequence). With V trimmed by 5 bases and J by 3 bases, 12 bases remained unmatched. CDR3 length: 18 residues. The DNA for the CDR3 is TGTGCCAGCAGCCGCAGGGCTAGCGGGGGGCCCTACTACAATGAGCAGTTCTTC. It specifies CASSRRASGGPYYNEQFF. The full variable domain, rest sourced from reference TRBV11-1 and TRBJ2-1, is EAEVAQSPRYKITEKSQAVAFWCDPISGHATLYWYRQILGQGPELLVQFQDESVVDDSQLPKDRFSAERLKGVDSTLKIQPAELGDSAMYLCASSRRASGGPYYNEQFFGPGTRLTVL.